This T cell receptor beta chain was identified in a study of blood T cells in healthy people across ages. Regarding the study as a whole: Both naive CD4+ cell counts and diversity were greater in long-lived donors than in aged donors.

This clonotype was recorded only once. Its antigen is still unknown. The use of a sample-barcoded 5' primer and a J-beta primer mix characterized a second PCR of about 7 to 12 cycles. A single record per CDR3 protein comes from TCRdb applying MiXCR to the 5' RACE reads. Of about 800,000 distinct CDR3 sequences listed, about 46% are singletons. Germline CDR1 and CDR2: SGDLS and YYNGEE. V lost 2 bases to trimming and J lost 0 bases, with 7 bases between them. This CDR3 contains 14 residues. The sample consisted of blood. The sequence was obtained from a man aged 80 or over in good health. This chain links TRBV9 with TRBJ2-3; the D gene could be TRBD1 or TRBD2 (5 bases each). CDR3 residues: CASSVWGSTDTQYF. The CDR3 bases are TGTGCCAGCAGCGTCTGGGGGAGCACAGATACGCAGTATTTT. The variable domain in full, completed from reference TRBV9 and TRBJ2-3, reads DSGVTQTPKHLITATGQRVTLRCSPRSGDLSVYWYQQSLDQGLQFLIQYYNGEERAKGNILERFSAQQFPDLHSELNLSSLELGDSALYFCASSVWGSTDTQYFGPGTRLTVL.